A selection of T cell receptor beta chains follows, all from one sample in a study of T cell responses to AZD1222 COVID-19 vaccine. The assay was immunoSEQ multiplex PCR, and TCRdb's table has in-frame clones only and misses some. The sample lists 85,000 to 130,000 clones, 87% occurring once. The starting material was peripheral blood, obtained on day 0 of AZD1222 vaccination. The receptors here all came from an adult in good health. Both conserved end residues are part of each CDR3. The D gene is left open where the match is weak. Some rows have no size entry. The others give once, few or many, or a class for an expanded clone.

clone_size: .; d_call: TRBD2; j_call: TRBJ2-5; v_call: TRBV7-2; cdr3_nt: TGTGCCAGCAGCCTGGGGACTAGCGGGGTTCAGGGAACCCAGTACTTC; cdr3_aa: CASSLGTSGVQGTQYF
clone_size: .; d_call: .; j_call: TRBJ1-1; v_call: TRBV12-3/TRBV12-4; cdr3_nt: TGTGCCAGCAGTTTAGGTTTCCGCACTGAAGCTTTCTTT; cdr3_aa: CASSLGFRTEAFF
clone_size: .; d_call: .; j_call: TRBJ1-5; v_call: TRBV11-2; cdr3_nt: TGTGCCAGCAGCTTAGACGCAGGGCGAGGTCAGCCCCAGCATTTT; cdr3_aa: CASSLDAGRGQPQHF
clone_size: .; d_call: .; j_call: TRBJ1-5; v_call: TRBV6-2/TRBV6-3; cdr3_nt: TGTGCCAGCAGTTCCGGACGGGTCAGTCAGCCCCAGCATTTT; cdr3_aa: CASSSGRVSQPQHF
clone_size: .; d_call: .; j_call: TRBJ1-4; v_call: TRBV6-5; cdr3_nt: TGTGCCAGCAGACCTCAAGGGGTTGGGAATGAAAAACTGTTTTTT; cdr3_aa: CASRPQGVGNEKLFF
clone_size: .; d_call: .; j_call: TRBJ1-1; v_call: TRBV3-1/TRBV3-2; cdr3_nt: TGTGCCAGCAGCCTCCAAATGGTGTCACGGAACACTGAAGCTTTCTTT; cdr3_aa: CASSLQMVSRNTEAFF
clone_size: .; d_call: .; j_call: TRBJ1-1; v_call: TRBV7-2; cdr3_nt: TGTGCCAGCAGCTTAGCATCGGCACCGAACACTGAAGCTTTCTTT; cdr3_aa: CASSLASAPNTEAFF
clone_size: .; d_call: TRBD1; j_call: TRBJ2-6; v_call: TRBV7-2; cdr3_nt: TGTGCCAGCAGCTGGGGACAGGGGAGCTCTGGGGCCAACGTCCTGACTTTC; cdr3_aa: CASSWGQGSSGANVLTF
clone_size: .; d_call: TRBD2; j_call: TRBJ2-1; v_call: TRBV3-1/TRBV3-2; cdr3_nt: TGTGCCTCAAGGGGACTAGCAGGGGCCAATGAGCAGTTCTTC; cdr3_aa: CASRGLAGANEQFF
clone_size: .; d_call: .; j_call: TRBJ1-2; v_call: TRBV6-1; cdr3_nt: TGTGCCAGCAGTGAATCAAGGGGCGAGATCTATGGCTACACCTTC; cdr3_aa: CASSESRGEIYGYTF
clone_size: .; d_call: TRBD1; j_call: TRBJ1-5; v_call: TRBV5-8; cdr3_nt: TGTGCCAGCAGCCTCCAGACAGGGGTAAATCAGCCCCAGCATTTT; cdr3_aa: CASSLQTGVNQPQHF
clone_size: .; d_call: TRBD1; j_call: TRBJ1-2; v_call: TRBV27; cdr3_nt: TGTGCCAGCAGGACACCGGGACAGGGGGCAGGAGGCTACACCTTC; cdr3_aa: CASRTPGQGAGGYTF
clone_size: .; d_call: TRBD2; j_call: TRBJ2-3; v_call: TRBV7-6; cdr3_nt: TGTGCCAGCAGCACCCGGATGGCTAGCGGGGAGGCAGATACGCAGTATTTT; cdr3_aa: CASSTRMASGEADTQYF
clone_size: .; d_call: TRBD2; j_call: TRBJ2-3; v_call: TRBV12-5; cdr3_nt: TGTGCTAGTGGCCCCGGCTTTCTAGCGGGGGGAAGCACAGATACGCAGTATTTT; cdr3_aa: CASGPGFLAGGSTDTQYF
clone_size: once; d_call: TRBD1; j_call: TRBJ2-1; v_call: TRBV7-2; cdr3_nt: TGTGCCAGCAGCTTACAGGGGGCGTTTCGCAATGAGCAGTTCTTC; cdr3_aa: CASSLQGAFRNEQFF
clone_size: .; d_call: .; j_call: TRBJ1-1; v_call: TRBV7-6; cdr3_nt: TGTGCCAGCAGCTTAATGGCGGGCGGGTTGAACACTGAAGCTTTCTTT; cdr3_aa: CASSLMAGGLNTEAFF
clone_size: .; d_call: .; j_call: TRBJ1-5; v_call: TRBV5-1; cdr3_nt: TGCGCCAGCAGCTTGGTTTCGGGGCCCCAGGAGCCCCAGCATTTT; cdr3_aa: CASSLVSGPQEPQHF
clone_size: .; d_call: .; j_call: TRBJ1-4; v_call: TRBV10-3; cdr3_nt: TGTGCCATCAGTGAGTCAATAGGAGAGCCTGAAAAACTGTTTTTT; cdr3_aa: CAISESIGEPEKLFF
clone_size: .; d_call: .; j_call: TRBJ2-1; v_call: TRBV19; cdr3_nt: TGTGCCAGTAGTATAGGCCTTGGGGGGGGCTTAGAGGAGCAGTTCTTC; cdr3_aa: CASSIGLGGGLEEQFF
clone_size: .; d_call: .; j_call: TRBJ1-4; v_call: TRBV19; cdr3_nt: TGTGCCAGTAGTACTCCCCGGACTGGGGGTCATGAAAAACTGTTTTTT; cdr3_aa: CASSTPRTGGHEKLFF
clone_size: .; d_call: .; j_call: TRBJ2-3; v_call: TRBV6-2/TRBV6-3; cdr3_nt: TGTGCCAGCAGTCGGGCCCCAGGGGGGGATGTAACAGATACGCAGTATTTT; cdr3_aa: CASSRAPGGDVTDTQYF
clone_size: .; d_call: TRBD2; j_call: TRBJ2-1; v_call: TRBV7-2; cdr3_nt: TGTGCCAGCAGCCCAGAACTAGCGGGGGCGCTCCGCACACAAGAGCAGTTCTTC; cdr3_aa: CASSPELAGALRTQEQFF
clone_size: few; d_call: TRBD1; j_call: TRBJ1-5; v_call: TRBV30; cdr3_nt: TGTGCCTGGAGTCCTGGGGACAGCCGAAATCAGCCCCAGCATTTT; cdr3_aa: CAWSPGDSRNQPQHF
clone_size: .; d_call: TRBD1; j_call: TRBJ2-6; v_call: TRBV6-2/TRBV6-3; cdr3_nt: TGTGCCAGCAGTTACGGGACAGGGGGCTTCGGGGCCAACGTCCTGACTTTC; cdr3_aa: CASSYGTGGFGANVLTF
clone_size: .; d_call: .; j_call: TRBJ1-3; v_call: TRBV7-2; cdr3_nt: TGTGCCAGCAGCTTAGTGGCGGGGGCGGATGGAAACACCATATATTTT; cdr3_aa: CASSLVAGADGNTIYF
clone_size: .; d_call: .; j_call: TRBJ2-7; v_call: TRBV29-1; cdr3_nt: TGCAGCGTTGAAGAAAAGGGGGTCAGTGACGAGCAGTACTTC; cdr3_aa: CSVEEKGVSDEQYF
clone_size: .; d_call: TRBD2; j_call: TRBJ2-5; v_call: TRBV7-9; cdr3_nt: TGTGCCAGCAGCGGGACTAGCGGACTCCAAGAGACCCAGTACTTC; cdr3_aa: CASSGTSGLQETQYF
clone_size: .; d_call: TRBD1; j_call: TRBJ2-7; v_call: TRBV5-4; cdr3_nt: TGTGCCAGTTCCTATCGACAGGGCACTAACGAGCAGTACTTC; cdr3_aa: CASSYRQGTNEQYF
clone_size: .; d_call: .; j_call: TRBJ1-5; v_call: TRBV6-2/TRBV6-3; cdr3_nt: TGTGCCAGCAGCCTCGGGGTGGGCAATCAGCCCCAGCATTTT; cdr3_aa: CASSLGVGNQPQHF
clone_size: few; d_call: TRBD1; j_call: TRBJ2-1; v_call: TRBV6-5; cdr3_nt: TGTGCCAGCAGGACCGGGACAGGGTCTCATGAGCAGTTCTTC; cdr3_aa: CASRTGTGSHEQFF
clone_size: few; d_call: .; j_call: TRBJ1-3; v_call: TRBV11-2; cdr3_nt: TGTGCCAGCAGCCCGGGGCTTGGAAACACCATATATTTT; cdr3_aa: CASSPGLGNTIYF
clone_size: .; d_call: .; j_call: TRBJ2-7; v_call: TRBV30; cdr3_nt: TGTGCAGGGAGTAGGGGCCTATCCTACGAGCAGTACTTC; cdr3_aa: CAGSRGLSYEQYF
clone_size: .; d_call: .; j_call: TRBJ1-5; v_call: TRBV5-6; cdr3_nt: TGTGCCAGCAGCCGCGGTCAGGGCCAGGGCATAAGCAATCAGCCCCAGCATTTT; cdr3_aa: CASSRGQGQGISNQPQHF
clone_size: .; d_call: .; j_call: TRBJ2-5; v_call: TRBV5-4; cdr3_nt: TGTGCCAGCAGGGAACGAACGGGGGGCGGAGGAGAGACCCAGTACTTC; cdr3_aa: CASRERTGGGGETQYF
clone_size: .; d_call: TRBD1; j_call: TRBJ1-1; v_call: TRBV5-8; cdr3_nt: TGTGCCAGCAGCCACGCACCGGGACAGCGATACACTGAAGCTTTCTTT; cdr3_aa: CASSHAPGQRYTEAFF
clone_size: .; d_call: .; j_call: TRBJ2-1; v_call: TRBV20-1; cdr3_nt: TGCTGTTCAGAGGGGTACAATGAGCAGTTCTTC; cdr3_aa: CCSEGYNEQFF
clone_size: few; d_call: .; j_call: TRBJ1-3; v_call: TRBV2; cdr3_nt: TGTGCCAGCAGCCTAGACAGGACGGGCGGAAACACCATATATTTT; cdr3_aa: CASSLDRTGGNTIYF
clone_size: .; d_call: .; j_call: TRBJ2-3; v_call: TRBV6-2/TRBV6-3; cdr3_nt: TGTGCCAGCAGTCGAGGGGGAGATACGCAGTATTTT; cdr3_aa: CASSRGGDTQYF
clone_size: .; d_call: .; j_call: TRBJ1-2; v_call: TRBV5-1; cdr3_nt: TGCGCCAGCAGCTTGCCTTCCGACAGTCGAGGCTACACCTTC; cdr3_aa: CASSLPSDSRGYTF
clone_size: .; d_call: TRBD2; j_call: TRBJ2-3; v_call: TRBV19; cdr3_nt: TGTGCCAGTAGTATCCGAGCGGGGCTGCAGTATTTT; cdr3_aa: CASSIRAGLQYF
clone_size: .; d_call: TRBD1; j_call: TRBJ1-1; v_call: TRBV28; cdr3_nt: TGTGCCAGCAGTTTATTGGCAGGGGGTCTGAACACTGAAGCTTTCTTT; cdr3_aa: CASSLLAGGLNTEAFF
clone_size: few; d_call: .; j_call: TRBJ2-1; v_call: TRBV19; cdr3_nt: TGTGCCAGTAGTATAGATAAGAAGGGATCCAATGAGCAGTTCTTC; cdr3_aa: CASSIDKKGSNEQFF